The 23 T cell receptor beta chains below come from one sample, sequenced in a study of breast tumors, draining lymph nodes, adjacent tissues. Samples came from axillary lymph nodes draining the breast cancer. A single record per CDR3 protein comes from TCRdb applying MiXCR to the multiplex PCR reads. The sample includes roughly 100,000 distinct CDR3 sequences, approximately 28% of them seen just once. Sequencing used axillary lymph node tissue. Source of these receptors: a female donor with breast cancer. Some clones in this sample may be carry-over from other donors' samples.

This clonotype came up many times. CDR3 sequence (DNA): TGTGCCAGCCGCTCGGGACTCCCTGGAAACACCATATATTTT. It translates to CASRSGLPGNTIYF. The chain employs TRBV6-1 and TRBJ1-3; a weak D match, TRBD1 (5 bases). CDR1 is MNHNS, CDR2 SASEGT, per germline. The CDR3 loop spans 14 amino acids. V dropped 8 bases and J dropped 2 bases, with 13 bases sitting between them.

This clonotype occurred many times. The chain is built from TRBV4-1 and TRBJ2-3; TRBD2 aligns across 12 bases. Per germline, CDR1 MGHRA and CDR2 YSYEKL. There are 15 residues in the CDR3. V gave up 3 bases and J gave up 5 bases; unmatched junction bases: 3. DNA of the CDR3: TGCGCCAGCAGCCACCGGACTAGCGGGATAGATACGCAGTATTTT. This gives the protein CASSHRTSGIDTQYF.

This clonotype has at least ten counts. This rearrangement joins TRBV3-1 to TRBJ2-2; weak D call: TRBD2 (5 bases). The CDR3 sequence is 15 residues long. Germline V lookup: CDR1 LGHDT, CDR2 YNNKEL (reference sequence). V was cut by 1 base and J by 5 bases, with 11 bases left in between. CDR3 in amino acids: CASSQGDRRTGELFF. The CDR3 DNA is TGTGCCAGCAGCCAAGGGGATAGGAGGACCGGGGAGCTGTTTTTT. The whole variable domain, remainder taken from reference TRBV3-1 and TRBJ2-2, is DTAVSQTPKYLVTQMGNDKSIKCEQNLGHDTMYWYKQDSKKFLKIMFSYNNKELIINETVPNRFSPKSPDKAHLNLHINSLELGDSAVYFCASSQGDRRTGELFFGEGSRLTVL.

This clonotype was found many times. DNA of the CDR3: TGTGCCAGTAGTACCACCACAGGGGGCATTGGAAACACCATATATTTT. Translation gives CASSTTTGGIGNTIYF. This chain connects TRBV19 to TRBJ1-3, with 9 bases aligning to TRBD1. The CDR3 runs 16 residues. From germline, CDR1 is LNHDA and CDR2 SQIVND (reference sequence). V was pared by 4 bases and J by 3 bases, with 7 bases of the junction left unmatched.

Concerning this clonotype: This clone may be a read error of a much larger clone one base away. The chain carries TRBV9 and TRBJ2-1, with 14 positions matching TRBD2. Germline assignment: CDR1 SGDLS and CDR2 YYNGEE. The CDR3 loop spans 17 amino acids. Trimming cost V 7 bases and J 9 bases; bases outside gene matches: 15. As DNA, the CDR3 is TGTGCCAGCGACGGGGGGACTAGCGGGAGAAAGGCCACTGAGCAGTTCTTC. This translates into CASDGGTSGRKATEQFF.

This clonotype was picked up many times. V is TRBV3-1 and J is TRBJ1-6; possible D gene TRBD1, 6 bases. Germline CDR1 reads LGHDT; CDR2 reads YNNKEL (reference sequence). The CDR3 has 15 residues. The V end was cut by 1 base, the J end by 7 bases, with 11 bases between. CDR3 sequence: CASSQVTGTNSPLHF. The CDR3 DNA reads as TGTGCCAGCAGCCAAGTCACGGGGACAAATTCACCCCTCCACTTT.

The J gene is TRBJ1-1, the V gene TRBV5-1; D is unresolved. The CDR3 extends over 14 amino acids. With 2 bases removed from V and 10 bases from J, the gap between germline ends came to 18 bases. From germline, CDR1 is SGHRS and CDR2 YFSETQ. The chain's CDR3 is CASSFGSSLEAAFF. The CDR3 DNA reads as TGCGCCAGCAGCTTCGGCAGCTCCCTTGAAGCAGCTTTCTTT.

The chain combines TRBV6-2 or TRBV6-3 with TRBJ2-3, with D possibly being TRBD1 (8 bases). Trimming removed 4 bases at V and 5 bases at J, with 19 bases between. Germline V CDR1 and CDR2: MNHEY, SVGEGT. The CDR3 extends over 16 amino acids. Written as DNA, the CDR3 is TGTGCCAGCAGTTCCCCTAACAGGGGGGGGAGAGATACGCAGTATTTT. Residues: CASSSPNRGGRDTQYF.

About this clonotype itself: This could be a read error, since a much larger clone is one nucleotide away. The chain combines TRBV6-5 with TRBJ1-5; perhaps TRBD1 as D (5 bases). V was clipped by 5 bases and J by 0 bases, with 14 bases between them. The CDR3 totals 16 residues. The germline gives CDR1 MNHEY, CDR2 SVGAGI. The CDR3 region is CASSHGGGYSNQPQHF. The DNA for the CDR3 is TGTGCCAGCAGTCATGGGGGAGGATATAGCAATCAGCCCCAGCATTTT.

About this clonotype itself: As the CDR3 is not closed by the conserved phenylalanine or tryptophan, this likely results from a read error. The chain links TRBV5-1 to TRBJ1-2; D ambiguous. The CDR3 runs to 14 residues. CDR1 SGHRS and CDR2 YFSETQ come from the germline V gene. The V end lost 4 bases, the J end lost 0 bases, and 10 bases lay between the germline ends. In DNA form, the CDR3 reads TGCGCCAGCAGCGGACCGGAGCCTAACTATGGCTACACCCTC. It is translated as CASSGPEPNYGYTL.

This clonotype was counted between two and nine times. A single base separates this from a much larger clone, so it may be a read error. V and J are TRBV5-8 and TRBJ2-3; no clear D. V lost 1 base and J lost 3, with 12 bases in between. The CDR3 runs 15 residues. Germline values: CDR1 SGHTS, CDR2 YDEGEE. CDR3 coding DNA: TGTGCCAGCAGCTTGTATTGGGCCCGGACAGATACGCAGTATTTT. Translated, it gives CASSLYWARTDTQYF. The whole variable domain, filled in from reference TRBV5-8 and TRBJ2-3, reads EAGVTQSPTHLIKTRGQQATLRCSPISGHTSVYWYQQALGLGLQFLLWYDEGEERNRGNFPPRFSGRQFPNYSSELNVNALELEDSALYLCASSLYWARTDTQYFGPGTRLTVL.

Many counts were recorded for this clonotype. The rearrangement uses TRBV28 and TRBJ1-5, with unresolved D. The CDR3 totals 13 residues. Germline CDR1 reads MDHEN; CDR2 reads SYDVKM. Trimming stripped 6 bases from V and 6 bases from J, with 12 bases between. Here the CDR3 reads CASRLRGGQPQHF. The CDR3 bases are TGTGCCAGCAGACTCCGGGGTGGTCAGCCCCAGCATTTT.

CDR3 sequence: CASSMGSIGTQYF. CDR3 nucleotides: TGTGCCAGTAGTATGGGTAGCATAGGTACGCAGTATTTT. J is TRBJ2-3 and V is TRBV19; D remains ambiguous. This CDR3 contains 13 residues. V shed 3 bases and J shed 8 bases, with 12 bases lying between them. Germline CDR1 is LNHDA and CDR2 is SQIVND (reference sequence).

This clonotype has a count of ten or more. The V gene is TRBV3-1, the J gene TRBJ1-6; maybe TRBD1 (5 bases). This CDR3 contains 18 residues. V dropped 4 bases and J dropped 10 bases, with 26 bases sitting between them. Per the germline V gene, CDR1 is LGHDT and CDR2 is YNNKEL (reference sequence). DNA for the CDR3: TGTGCCAGCAGCCGGGGCTCCAACAGACACCGGGGAACGTCACCCCTCCACTTT. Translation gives CASSRGSNRHRGTSPLHF.

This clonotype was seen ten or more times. CDR3 amino acids: CASSMTFNRGLNQPQHF. Here the CDR3 DNA reads TGTGCCAGTAGTATGACGTTTAACCGGGGCCTCAATCAGCCCCAGCATTTT. The chain uses TRBV19 and TRBJ1-5, with a weak D call TRBD1 (5 bases). Trimming removed 3 bases from V and 3 bases from J, with 18 bases in between. From germline, CDR1 is LNHDA and CDR2 SQIVND (reference sequence). The CDR3 has 17 amino acids.

CDR3 sequence (DNA): TGTGCCAGCAGAGGGGGGACAGGTTCCTACGAGCATTTT. Translating gives CASRGGTGSYEHF. The V call is TRBV2, the J call TRBJ1-5; 8 bases are a match to TRBD1. The ends lost 6 bases at V and 14 bases at J; junction bases unmatched: 12. CDR3 length equals 13 residues. Germline V gene sequence: CDR1 SNHLY, CDR2 FYNNEI.

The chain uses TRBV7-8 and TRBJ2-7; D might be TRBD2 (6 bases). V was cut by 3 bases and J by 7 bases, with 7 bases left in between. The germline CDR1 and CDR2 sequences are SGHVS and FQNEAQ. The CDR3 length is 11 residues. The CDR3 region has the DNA TGTGCCAGCAGCTTGCTAGCGGAGCAGTACTTC. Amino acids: CASSLLAEQYF.

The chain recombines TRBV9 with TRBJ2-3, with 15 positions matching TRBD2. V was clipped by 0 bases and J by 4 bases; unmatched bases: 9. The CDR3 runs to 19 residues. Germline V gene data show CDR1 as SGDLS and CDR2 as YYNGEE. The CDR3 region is CASSVESGTSGRSPDTQYF. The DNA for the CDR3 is TGTGCCAGCAGCGTAGAATCAGGGACTAGCGGGAGGAGCCCAGATACGCAGTATTTT.

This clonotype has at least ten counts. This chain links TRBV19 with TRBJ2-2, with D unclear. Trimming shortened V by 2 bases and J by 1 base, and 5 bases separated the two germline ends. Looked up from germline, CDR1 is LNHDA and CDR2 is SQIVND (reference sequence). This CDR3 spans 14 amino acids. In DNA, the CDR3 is TGTGCCAGTAGTATATGGGGGAACACCGGGGAGCTGTTTTTT. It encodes CASSIWGNTGELFF.

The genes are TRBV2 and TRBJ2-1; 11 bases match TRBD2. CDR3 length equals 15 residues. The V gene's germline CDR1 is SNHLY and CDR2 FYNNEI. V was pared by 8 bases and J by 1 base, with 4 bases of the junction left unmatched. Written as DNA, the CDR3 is TGTGCCAGCCAAACTAGCGGGGGTTCCTACAATGAGCAGTTCTTC. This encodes CASQTSGGSYNEQFF.

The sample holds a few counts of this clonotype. The CDR3 coding sequence is TGTGCCAGCAGCCCCTGGATCAAAGGGACTGAAGCTTTCTTT. This encodes CASSPWIKGTEAFF. The chain uses TRBV7-9 and TRBJ1-1; D ambiguous. The CDR3 contains 14 residues. Trimming removed 5 bases at V and 5 bases at J, with 15 bases between. Germline CDR1 reads SEHNR; CDR2 reads FQNEAQ (reference sequence).

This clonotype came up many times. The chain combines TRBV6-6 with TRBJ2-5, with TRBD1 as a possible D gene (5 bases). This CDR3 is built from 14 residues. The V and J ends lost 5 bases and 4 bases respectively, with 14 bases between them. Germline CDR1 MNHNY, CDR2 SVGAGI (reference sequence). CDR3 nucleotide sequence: TGTGCCAGCAGTCACACCCGACAGCTAGAGACCCAGTACTTC. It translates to CASSHTRQLETQYF.

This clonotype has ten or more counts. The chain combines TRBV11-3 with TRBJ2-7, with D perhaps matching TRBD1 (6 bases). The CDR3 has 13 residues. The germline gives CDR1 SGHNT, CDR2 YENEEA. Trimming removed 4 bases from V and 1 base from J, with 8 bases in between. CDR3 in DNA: TGTGCCAGCAGCTCAGGGGTTTCCTACGAGCAGTACTTC. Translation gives CASSSGVSYEQYF.